The source of this T cell receptor beta chain is a study of blood T cell repertoires in COVID-19. Profiled with immunoSEQ multiplex PCR; TCRdb holds only in-frame clones, not every one. The sample has about 72,000 clones, less than 95% seen once. CDR1 and CDR2 (germline): MDHEN, SYDVKM. The V and J ends lost 4 bases and 4 bases, in that order; junction bases with no gene match: 14. The CDR3 is made up of 17 amino acids. This chain uses TRBV28 with TRBJ1-2; 8 bases map to TRBD1. Sequences were obtained from peripheral blood. The TCR was taken from an older woman with active COVID-19. The DNA of the CDR3 is TGTGCCAGCAGTTCCAACATTCAGGGGGCGCGAGTCTATGGCTACACCTTC. It is translated as CASSSNIQGARVYGYTF.